The 7 T cell receptor beta chains given below trace back to one sample, sequenced in a study of CD8 T cells in Susac syndrome. It was with random hexamers that roughly 0.45 to 1 ug RNA was reverse transcribed. TCRdb re-called the immunoSEQ multiplex PCR reads through MiXCR, storing one row per CDR3 protein. The sample lists 200,000 or so distinct CDR3 sequences, approximately 95% occurring once. Sequenced: CD8+ T cells from PBMCs. These receptor sequences come from a human donor with Susac syndrome.

The J gene is TRBJ1-2, the V gene TRBV2, with 8 bases identical to TRBD1. Germline trimming cut 8 bases from V and 8 bases from J; bases unmatched to any gene: 7. CDR3 length: 12 residues. CDR1 and CDR2 (germline): SNHLY, FYNNEI. The CDR3 is CASGRTGYGYTF. DNA for the CDR3: TGTGCCAGCGGACGGACAGGGTACGGCTACACCTTC.

This chain uses TRBV14 with TRBJ2-1; 7 nucleotides align to TRBD1. V trimming: 0 bases; J trimming: 4 bases; junction bases outside the gene matches: 3. Looked up from germline, CDR1 is SGHDN and CDR2 is FVKESK. This CDR3 has 15 amino acids. The CDR3 loop reads CASSQDRGYYNEQFF. The CDR3 DNA reads TGTGCCAGCAGCCAAGACAGGGGGTATTACAATGAGCAGTTCTTC.

The CDR3 region is CASTRVGEKLFF. CDR3 DNA: TGTGCCAGCACCAGGGTCGGTGAAAAACTGTTTTTT. The chain employs TRBV2 and TRBJ1-4; tentative D call: TRBD1 (5 bases). V was pared by 7 bases and J by 7 bases, with 10 bases between. In germline, CDR1 is SNHLY, CDR2 FYNNEI. This CDR3 has 12 residues.

The chain has TRBV19 and TRBJ2-2; 11 bases fit TRBD1. This CDR3 contains 15 residues. The junction had 5 bases not matched to a gene; V was cut back by 5 bases and J by 6 bases. Germline loops: CDR1 LNHDA, CDR2 SQIVND (reference sequence). CDR3 DNA: TGTGCCAGTAGTGAACCGGGACAGGGGGCCGGGGAGCTGTTTTTT. Amino acid sequence: CASSEPGQGAGELFF.

The gene calls are TRBV18 and TRBJ1-1, with 7 bases that match TRBD1. V lost 2 bases to trimming and J lost 6 bases; unmatched junction nucleotides: 3. This CDR3 is built from 13 residues. Germline values: CDR1 KGHSH, CDR2 LQKENI. CDR3 protein: CASSPDRDAEAFF. CDR3 DNA: TGTGCCAGCTCACCAGACAGGGACGCTGAAGCTTTCTTT.

The CDR3 region is CASSLALYEQYF. The CDR3 DNA reads TGTGCCAGCAGCTTGGCCCTGTACGAGCAGTACTTC. The rearrangement links TRBV11-2 to TRBJ2-7; D not resolved. CDR1 SGHAT and CDR2 FQNNGV come from the germline V gene. The CDR3 runs to 12 residues. V was clipped by 3 bases and J by 4 bases, with 7 bases between them.

V is TRBV11-2 and J is TRBJ2-2; 7 bases map to TRBD1. Germline V gene lookup returns CDR1 SGHAT and CDR2 FQNNGV. The junction had 7 bases not matched to a gene; V was cut back by 5 bases and J by 13 bases. The CDR3 totals 12 residues. DNA for the CDR3: TGTGCCAGCAGCAAAGGACAGGTGGGGCTGTTTTTT. Amino acid sequence: CASSKGQVGLFF.